This is a list of T cell receptor beta chains from one sample in a study of blood T cells in healthy people across ages. One entry per CDR3 protein results from TCRdb running MiXCR on the 5' RACE reads. The repertoire holds 1.5 million to 2 million distinct CDR3 sequences, with 28% as singletons. The specimen was blood. The receptors come from a woman aged 25 to 39 in good health. CDR3s include the opening cysteine and the closing phenylalanine or tryptophan. A D gene is named only where the DNA matches it firmly. Only part of the rows carry a size: once, few, many, or a class if the clone is expanded.

len	abundance	v_gene	j_gene	d_gene	CDR3nt	CDR3aa
14	few	TRBV27	TRBJ2-7	-	TGTGCCAGCAGTCCCAACAGGGTAGGGTACGAGCAGTACTTC	CASSPNRVGYEQYF
15	-	TRBV15	TRBJ2-4	-	TGTACCACCTCCTCAGCCGCACGAGCCAAAAACATTCAGTACTTC	CTTSSAARAKNIQYF
12	many	TRBV14	TRBJ2-3	-	TGTGCCAGCAGCCCGCGGTACGATACGCAGTATTTT	CASSPRYDTQYF
17	-	TRBV27	TRBJ2-3	TRBD1	TGTGCCAGCAGTTCTACCCGGGGACAGAGGGGCACAGATACGCAGTATTTT	CASSSTRGQRGTDTQYF
13	few	TRBV4-3	TRBJ2-7	-	TGCGTCAGCAGCCAAGCGTTGGGGACCGAGCAGTACTTC	CVSSQALGTEQYF
14	-	TRBV7-9	TRBJ2-3	-	TGTGCCAGCAGTCCGAAGGACCCCACAGATACGCAGTATTTT	CASSPKDPTDTQYF
18	-	TRBV10-3	TRBJ2-3	TRBD2	TGTGCCATCAGTGCACCGGGACTAGCTGATCCTAGCACAGATACGCAGTATTTT	CAISAPGLADPSTDTQYF
19	-	TRBV7-2	TRBJ2-3	TRBD2	TGTGCCAGCAGCTTAGCGCCTAGTAGCGGGAGGTCCCTTTCCGATACGCAGTATTTT	CASSLAPSSGRSLSDTQYF
15	-	TRBV27	TRBJ2-1	-	TGTGCCAGCGGGATGATCGGGAGCGCCTACAATGAGCAGTTCTTC	CASGMIGSAYNEQFF
16	few	TRBV7-2	TRBJ2-1	TRBD2	TGTGCCAGCAGCCCGATAGCGGGAGCCCCCTACAATGAGCAGTTCTTC	CASSPIAGAPYNEQFF
17	-	TRBV5-1	TRBJ2-1	TRBD2	TGCTCCAGCAACGCACTAGCGGGAGGGGCGGGCTACAATGAGCAGTTCTTC	CSSNALAGGAGYNEQFF
11	-	TRBV27	TRBJ2-3	-	TGTGCCACCGAACTGGGAGATACGCAGTATTTT	CATELGDTQYF
12	few	TRBV24-1	TRBJ1-2	TRBD1	TGTGCCACCAGTGACCCGGGACAGTACTTCACCTTC	CATSDPGQYFTF
17	-	TRBV5-1	TRBJ2-7	TRBD2	TGCGCCAGCAGCCCCGTTATTAAAGCGGGGGGGCCCGACGAGCAGTACTTC	CASSPVIKAGGPDEQYF
16	few	TRBV4-1	TRBJ2-7	-	TGCGCCAGCAGCCCGTTTGAGGGTAGTGTCGCCTACGAGCAGTACTTC	CASSPFEGSVAYEQYF
14	many	TRBV7-9	TRBJ2-4	-	TGTGCCAGCAGCTCCCCGGGACGCGGGTCCATTCAGTACTTC	CASSSPGRGSIQYF
12	-	TRBV12-3/TRBV12-4	TRBJ2-1	TRBD2	TGTGCCAGCAGACCTAGCGGGAGAGCGCCGTTCTTC	CASRPSGRAPFF
14	-	TRBV6-5	TRBJ1-1	-	TGTGCCAGCAGTTACTCGACCCCCGGCACTGAAGCTTTCTTT	CASSYSTPGTEAFF
15	-	TRBV4-1	TRBJ2-7	-	TGCGCCAGCAGCCAAGAATTGGGAAGGGCCTACGAGCAGTACTTC	CASSQELGRAYEQYF
17	-	TRBV4-3	TRBJ2-1	-	TGCGCCAGCAGCCGATTCCACGGGGTCAGCTCCTACAATGAGCAGTTCTTC	CASSRFHGVSSYNEQFF
15	-	TRBV28	TRBJ2-3	-	TGTGCCAGCAGTAGTGGAGGGCCGCGTTGGGATACGCAGTATTTT	CASSSGGPRWDTQYF
15	-	TRBV7-9	TRBJ2-5	TRBD1	TGTGCCAGCACCCCGGGACAGGGGGCCCAAGAGACCCAGTACTTC	CASTPGQGAQETQYF
12	few	TRBV6-1	TRBJ2-5	-	TGTGCCAGCAGTGAAGCAGGCGGCTTACCGTACTTC	CASSEAGGLPYF
13	few	TRBV5-1	TRBJ2-3	-	TGCGCCAGCAGGCGGGAAAGCCTAGATACGCAGTATTTT	CASRRESLDTQYF
15	once	TRBV2	TRBJ1-2	-	TGTGCCAGCAGCTTTTCTGGGGCCGCAGGCTATGGCTACACCTTC	CASSFSGAAGYGYTF
13	many	TRBV7-2	TRBJ2-1	-	TGCGCCAGCAGCTTGGGACTTGTTAATGAGCAGTTCTTC	CASSLGLVNEQFF
15	many	TRBV6-5	TRBJ1-2	-	TGTGCCAGCAGTTACTCCAAGGACAGCTACTATGGCTACACCTTC	CASSYSKDSYYGYTF
15	-	TRBV2	TRBJ2-6	-	TGTGCCAGCAATGAACAAGACTCTGGGGCCAACGTCCTGACTTTC	CASNEQDSGANVLTF
15	-	TRBV28	TRBJ1-2	-	TGTGCCAGCAGTCTCGGGGGCGCGGGGGCCTATGGCTACACCTTC	CASSLGGAGAYGYTF
15	-	TRBV25-1	TRBJ2-1	-	TGTGCCAGCAGTGATTCAGGGGGGGTAGACGATGAGCAGTTCTTC	CASSDSGGVDDEQFF
16	-	TRBV15	TRBJ2-3	TRBD2	TGTGCCACCAGCAGATTGGGGACGGGGGGGGAAGATACGCAGTATTTT	CATSRLGTGGEDTQYF
16	-	TRBV11-2	TRBJ2-2	-	TGTGCCAGCAGCCCCATACGGGGACAAAACACCGGGGAGCTGTTTTTT	CASSPIRGQNTGELFF
15	once	TRBV7-9	TRBJ1-4	-	TGTGCCAGCAGCCCTCAGGGAATGGTGGGAGAAAAACTGTTTTTT	CASSPQGMVGEKLFF
18	-	TRBV28	TRBJ1-4	-	TGTGCCAGCAGTTCCAACCTGATGGTCGGTGCAACTAATGAAAAACTGTTTTTT	CASSSNLMVGATNEKLFF
16	-	TRBV12-3/TRBV12-4	TRBJ2-1	TRBD2	TGTGCCAGCAGCCATCGACTAGCGGGGGCCTACAATGAGCAGTTCTTC	CASSHRLAGAYNEQFF
14	few	TRBV7-3	TRBJ2-7	-	TGTGCCAGCAGCCGGACAAAGAGCTCCTACGAGCAGTACTTC	CASSRTKSSYEQYF
14	few	TRBV3-1	TRBJ1-5	-	TGTGCCAGCAGCCCGGCTTATAGCAATCAGCCCCAGCATTTT	CASSPAYSNQPQHF
12	-	TRBV3-1	TRBJ1-1	-	TGTGCCAGCAGCCAAGAGAACACTGAAGCTTTCTTT	CASSQENTEAFF
13	-	TRBV2	TRBJ2-1	TRBD1	TGTGCACTAGGGGGCTCCTCCTACAATGAGCAGTTCTTC	CALGGSSYNEQFF
14	many	TRBV29-1	TRBJ2-3	-	TGCAGCGTTGCGTGGAGCACAGAAGCGGATACGCAGTATTTT	CSVAWSTEADTQYF
14	-	TRBV10-3	TRBJ2-7	-	TGTGCCATCGCGGCTTGGACAGATGTTTCCGAGCAGTACTTC	CAIAAWTDVSEQYF
16	-	TRBV18	TRBJ2-3	-	TGTGCCAGCTCACTCTCCTCCGGAGGTGGAACAGATACGCAGTATTTT	CASSLSSGGGTDTQYF
12	few	TRBV20-1	TRBJ2-2	-	TGCAGTGCGGGGTCCGTCACCGGGGAGCTGTTTTTT	CSAGSVTGELFF
11	-	TRBV29-1	TRBJ1-1	-	TGCAGCGTTGGCCAACTCACTGAAGCTTTCTTT	CSVGQLTEAFF
17	-	TRBV20-1	TRBJ1-5	-	TGCAGTGCTGCCCCGACTGACGCTGGACAGAGCAATCAGCCCCAGCATTTT	CSAAPTDAGQSNQPQHF